A selection of T cell receptor beta chains follows, all from one sample in a study of blood T cell repertoires in COVID-19. Profiling relied on immunoSEQ multiplex PCR, and the TCRdb table lists in-frame clones only, not all of them. The sample holds under 250,000 clones, about 85% seen once. Input material: peripheral blood. These receptors were obtained from a woman in her sixties or seventies who had recovered from COVID-19. Both conserved end residues are part of each CDR3. A D gene is named only where the DNA matches it firmly. Clone size is not always given. Where it is, it says once, few, many or a class for expanded clones.

clone_size: -
j_call: TRBJ1-2
d_call: -
v_call: TRBV9
cdr3_aa: CASSVDGLPSVGYGYTF
cdr3_nt: TGTGCCAGCAGCGTAGACGGACTGCCGTCTGTAGGGTATGGCTACACCTTC

clone_size: -
j_call: TRBJ2-7
d_call: -
v_call: TRBV4-3
cdr3_aa: CASSQEGHLSYEQYF
cdr3_nt: TGCGCCAGCAGCCAAGAGGGACATCTGTCCTACGAGCAGTACTTC

clone_size: -
j_call: TRBJ1-3
d_call: -
v_call: TRBV5-5
cdr3_aa: CASSWDGGLTGNTIYF
cdr3_nt: TGTGCCAGCAGCTGGGACGGGGGTTTGACTGGAAACACCATATATTTT

clone_size: -
j_call: TRBJ2-1
d_call: TRBD1
v_call: TRBV3-1/TRBV3-2
cdr3_aa: CASSRPGTGGYNEQFF
cdr3_nt: TGTGCCAGCAGCCGACCCGGGACAGGGGGTTACAATGAGCAGTTCTTC

clone_size: -
j_call: TRBJ1-6
d_call: -
v_call: TRBV7-8
cdr3_aa: CASSRGLDSPLHF
cdr3_nt: TGTGCCAGCTCACGCGGTCTTGATTCACCCCTCCACTTT

clone_size: -
j_call: TRBJ2-7
d_call: TRBD1
v_call: TRBV18
cdr3_aa: CASSPGTGLYEQYF
cdr3_nt: TGTGCCAGCTCACCCGGGACAGGCCTCTACGAGCAGTACTTC

clone_size: few
j_call: TRBJ2-6
d_call: -
v_call: TRBV5-1
cdr3_aa: CASSLVQGLGANVLTF
cdr3_nt: TGCGCCAGCAGCTTGGTCCAGGGTCTGGGGGCCAACGTCCTGACTTTC

clone_size: -
j_call: TRBJ2-3
d_call: -
v_call: TRBV5-1
cdr3_aa: CASSRTADTQYF
cdr3_nt: TGCGCCAGCAGCCGGACTGCAGATACGCAGTATTTT

clone_size: -
j_call: TRBJ1-6
d_call: TRBD1
v_call: TRBV27
cdr3_aa: CASSLWDSNSPLHF
cdr3_nt: TGTGCCAGCAGTTTATGGGACAGCAATTCACCCCTCCACTTT

clone_size: -
j_call: TRBJ1-5
d_call: TRBD1
v_call: TRBV7-2
cdr3_aa: CASSLEKSPGGYSNQPQHF
cdr3_nt: TGTGCCAGCAGCTTAGAGAAGTCGCCAGGGGGTTATAGCAATCAGCCCCAGCATTTT

clone_size: -
j_call: TRBJ2-1
d_call: TRBD2
v_call: TRBV9
cdr3_aa: CASSGLAGTEQFF
cdr3_nt: TGTGCCAGCAGCGGCCTAGCGGGTACTGAGCAGTTCTTC

clone_size: -
j_call: TRBJ1-2
d_call: TRBD1
v_call: TRBV11-2
cdr3_aa: CASSLLRTGPYGYTF
cdr3_nt: TGTGCCAGCAGCTTACTGAGGACAGGCCCCTATGGCTACACCTTC

clone_size: few
j_call: TRBJ2-1
d_call: -
v_call: TRBV19
cdr3_aa: CASSREGSYNEQFF
cdr3_nt: TGTGCCAGTAGTCGTGAGGGCTCCTACAATGAGCAGTTCTTC

clone_size: -
j_call: TRBJ1-2
d_call: -
v_call: TRBV27
cdr3_aa: CASSLSGTPGYGYTF
cdr3_nt: TGTGCCAGCAGTTTGTCCGGTACCCCGGGCTATGGCTACACCTTC

clone_size: -
j_call: TRBJ1-5
d_call: TRBD1
v_call: TRBV19
cdr3_aa: CASSIRDRVRLPQHF
cdr3_nt: TGTGCCAGTAGTATTAGGGACAGGGTCCGCCTGCCCCAGCATTTT

clone_size: once
j_call: TRBJ1-2
d_call: -
v_call: TRBV5-4
cdr3_aa: CASSSAEKYGYTF
cdr3_nt: TGTGCCAGCAGCAGTGCCGAGAAGTATGGCTACACCTTC

clone_size: -
j_call: TRBJ2-7
d_call: TRBD1
v_call: TRBV4-1
cdr3_aa: CASSPDRVYEQYF
cdr3_nt: TGCGCCAGCAGCCCCGACAGGGTCTACGAGCAGTACTTC

clone_size: once
j_call: TRBJ1-2
d_call: TRBD1
v_call: TRBV19
cdr3_aa: CASRELPGQGAIGYTF
cdr3_nt: TGTGCCAGTAGGGAACTTCCGGGACAGGGGGCGATCGGCTACACCTTC